These 6 T cell receptor beta chains came from one sample sequenced in a study of cytomegalovirus exposure and HLA in healthy donors. A multiplex PCR was run with 60 Vbeta primers and 13 Jbeta primers. This table comes from immunoSEQ multiplex PCR, and its TCRdb copy is limited to in-frame clones, with some not included. The sample has around 150,000 clones, about 71% seen once. The source material was PBMCs. The receptor set was obtained from a woman aged 30 to 39 in good health and CMV-seronegative.

This clone came up a few times. The chain recombines TRBV11-2 with TRBJ2-7; 9 bases are a match to TRBD2. V was pared by 1 base and J by 5 bases, with 6 bases of the junction left unmatched. CDR3 length: 15 residues. CDR1 and CDR2 from the germline V gene are SGHAT and FQNNGV. CDR3 in amino acids: CASSLGPSGDHEQYF. The CDR3, as DNA: TGTGCCAGCAGCTTAGGGCCTAGCGGGGACCACGAGCAGTACTTC.

This clone was observed a few times. The J gene is TRBJ1-6, the V gene TRBV5-1; no definite D call. The CDR3 runs 16 residues. V lost 5 bases, J lost 7 bases, and 19 bases lay in between. Germline CDR1 and CDR2: SGHRS and YFSETQ. The CDR3 here is CASRPTVGPMNSPLHF. DNA of the CDR3: TGCGCCAGCAGACCGACCGTTGGGCCGATGAATTCACCCCTCCACTTT.

This chain joins TRBV19 and TRBJ1-5; a weak D match, TRBD1 (6 bases). The CDR3 is made up of 16 amino acids. V dropped 5 bases and J dropped 3 bases, with 17 bases sitting between them. CDR1 and CDR2 (germline): LNHDA, SQIVND (reference sequence). Here the CDR3 reads CASSGSGDYVNQPQHF. The CDR3 DNA follows: TGTGCCAGTAGTGGGTCAGGGGATTATGTCAATCAGCCCCAGCATTTT.

The V gene is TRBV28, the J gene TRBJ1-1, with D maybe TRBD1 (5 bases). V was cut by 7 bases and J by 1 base, with 7 bases left in between. CDR3 size: 12 residues. Germline CDR1 reads MDHEN; CDR2 reads SYDVKM. For the CDR3, the DNA is TGTGCCAGCAAAGGACAGAACACTGAAGCTTTCTTT. This gives the protein CASKGQNTEAFF.

The chain recombines TRBV5-1 with TRBJ2-7; D might be TRBD2 (5 bases). CDR1 is SGHRS, CDR2 YFSETQ, per germline. Deletions cut 9 bases from V and 7 bases from J, with 17 bases between. This CDR3 has 12 residues. DNA for the CDR3: TGCGCCACAGCAGAACCCACGGGAGAGCAGTACTTC. It encodes CATAEPTGEQYF. Full variable domain (missing parts from reference TRBV5-1 and TRBJ2-7): KAGVTQTPRYLIKTRGQQVTLSCSPISGHRSVSWYQQTPGQGLQFLFEYFSETQRNKGNFPGRFSGRQFSNSRSEMNVSTLELGDSALYLCATAEPTGEQYFGPGTRLTVT.

The CDR3 region has the DNA TGTGCCTGGAGTTCGACAGGGGGCAATCAGCCCCAGCATTTT. Amino acid sequence: CAWSSTGGNQPQHF. The V gene is TRBV30, the J gene TRBJ1-5; TRBD1 matches at 8 bases. J gave up 2 bases and V 2 bases, and 2 bases lay outside the gene matches. The CDR3 is 14 amino acids. Germline loops: CDR1 GTSNPN, CDR2 SVGIG (reference sequence).